This T cell receptor beta chain was recovered during a study of Ad26.COV2.S vaccination and SARS-CoV-2 variants. Overall study: Enrollment placed the donor in the COV1001 Ad26.COV2.S trial arm.

The table came from immunoSEQ multiplex PCR; TCRdb's copy has only in-frame clones and leaves some out. The table lists 330,000 or so clones, approximately 87% of them singletons. This clone was recorded once. The treatment: 15 to 20 received Ad26.COV2.S at low or high dose, single or two shots; roughly 5 received placebo; per-sample allocation not given. On day 63 after the first injection, vaccine and placebo recipients gave samples. The sample in question was peripheral blood, obtained in a trial of Ad26.COV2.S vaccine versus placebo. The sequence came from a person aged 18-65 years who received the Ad26.COV2.S COVID-19 vaccine or a placebo.

Written as DNA, the CDR3 is TGTGCCAGCAGCTTGGGTGAGGGTAGCTCCTACAATGAGCAGTTCTTC. Translated: CASSLGEGSSYNEQFF. The rearrangement uses TRBV7-9 and TRBJ2-1; possible D gene TRBD2, 5 bases. The CDR3 is 16 residues long. The germline gives CDR1 SEHNR, CDR2 FQNEAQ (reference sequence). Trimming pared 3 bases from V and 0 bases from J, leaving 12 bases between.